This T cell receptor beta chain was sequenced during a study of CD8 T cells in Susac syndrome. General study results and limits: The study conceded that its TCR sequencing and HLA analysis involved relatively few individuals.

The study used treatment-naive patients who had stable or active relapsing-remitting disease as multiple sclerosis controls. TEMRA cells were FACS-enriched, and CD8+ and CD4+ T cells were isolated negatively. RNA, at roughly 0.45 to 1 ug, was reverse transcribed with random hexamers. TCRdb reprocessed the immunoSEQ multiplex PCR reads with MiXCR, giving one entry per CDR3 protein. This table has some 70,000 distinct CDR3 sequences, roughly 94% appearing once. This clonotype was observed a few times. The antigen is undetermined. Germline loops: CDR1 MNHEY, CDR2 SMNVEV (reference sequence). The CDR3 contains 15 residues. With 5 bases clipped from V and 4 bases from J, the junction kept 9 bases outside the gene matches.

This sequence originates from a human donor with multiple sclerosis. Sample: CD8+ T cells from PBMCs. The chain links TRBV27 to TRBJ2-5; 8 nucleotides agree with TRBD2. In nucleotides, the CDR3 is TGTGCCAGCAGTCGGGAGGGAGGTTACTTAGAGACCCAGTACTTC. The encoded protein is CASSREGGYLETQYF.